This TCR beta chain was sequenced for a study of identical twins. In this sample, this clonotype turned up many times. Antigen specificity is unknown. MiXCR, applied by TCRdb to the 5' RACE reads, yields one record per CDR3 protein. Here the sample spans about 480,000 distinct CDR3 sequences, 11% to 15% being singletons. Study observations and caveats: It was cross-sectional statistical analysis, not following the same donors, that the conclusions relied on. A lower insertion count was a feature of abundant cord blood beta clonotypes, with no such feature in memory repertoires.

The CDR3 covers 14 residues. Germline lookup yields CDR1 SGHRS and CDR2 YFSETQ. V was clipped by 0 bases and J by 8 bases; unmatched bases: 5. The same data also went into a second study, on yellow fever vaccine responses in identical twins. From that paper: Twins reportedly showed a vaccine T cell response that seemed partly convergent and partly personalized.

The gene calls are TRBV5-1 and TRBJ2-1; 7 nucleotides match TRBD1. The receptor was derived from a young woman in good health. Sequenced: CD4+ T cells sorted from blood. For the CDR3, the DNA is TGCGCCAGCAGCTTGGTACAGGGGAATTATGAGCAGTTCTTC. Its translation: CASSLVQGNYEQFF.